The rows below give T cell receptor beta chains drawn from one sample of a study of blood T cell dynamics during melanoma immunotherapy. Libraries were prepared by immunoSEQ multiplex PCR; TCRdb keeps only in-frame clonotypes and omits some of them. Of fewer than 3,000 clones listed, around nine tenths were seen once; the top ten hold around 15%. The sequencing used blood, collected from a patient treated with checkpoint blockade. The receptors originated from a human donor with melanoma. CDR3s include the opening cysteine and the closing phenylalanine or tryptophan. The D gene is left open where the match is weak. The listing skips clone size in some rows; elsewhere it reads once, few, many or a size class.

clone_size: .
d_call: TRBD2
v_call: TRBV5-4
j_call: TRBJ2-5
cdr3_aa: CASSFGTRQETQYF
cdr3_nt: TGTGCCAGCAGCTTCGGGACTAGACAAGAGACCCAGTACTTC

clone_size: .
d_call: .
v_call: TRBV6-6
j_call: TRBJ1-5
cdr3_aa: CASRDGNQPQHF
cdr3_nt: TGTGCCAGCAGGGACGGGAATCAGCCCCAGCATTTT

clone_size: .
d_call: TRBD1
v_call: TRBV28
j_call: TRBJ2-3
cdr3_aa: CASSSSRGLGDTQYF
cdr3_nt: TGTGCCAGCAGTTCCTCTAGGGGGCTTGGAGATACGCAGTATTTT

clone_size: once
d_call: .
v_call: TRBV7-2
j_call: TRBJ1-1
cdr3_aa: CASSPGAGAPAFF
cdr3_nt: TGTGCCAGCAGCCCGGGGGCAGGGGCGCCGGCTTTCTTT

clone_size: .
d_call: .
v_call: TRBV6-4
j_call: TRBJ1-1
cdr3_aa: CASSERQHTEAFF
cdr3_nt: TGTGCCAGCAGTGAAAGACAGCACACTGAAGCTTTCTTT

clone_size: .
d_call: .
v_call: TRBV27
j_call: TRBJ1-1
cdr3_aa: CASSPLHSPTEAFF
cdr3_nt: TGTGCCAGCAGTCCACTTCACAGCCCTACTGAAGCTTTCTTT

clone_size: .
d_call: .
v_call: TRBV12-5
j_call: TRBJ2-1
cdr3_aa: CASGFLDAGNEQFF
cdr3_nt: TGTGCTAGTGGTTTTTTGGACGCGGGCAATGAGCAGTTCTTC

clone_size: .
d_call: TRBD1
v_call: TRBV28
j_call: TRBJ2-7
cdr3_aa: CAILPEGAEEQYF
cdr3_nt: TGTGCCATCCTTCCTGAGGGGGCTGAAGAGCAGTACTTC

clone_size: few
d_call: .
v_call: TRBV2
j_call: TRBJ1-5
cdr3_aa: CASTEGWGNQPQHF
cdr3_nt: TGTGCCAGCACCGAGGGATGGGGCAATCAGCCCCAGCATTTT

clone_size: once
d_call: TRBD1
v_call: TRBV15
j_call: TRBJ2-1
cdr3_aa: CATSSGQGISNEQFF
cdr3_nt: TGTGCCACCAGCAGTGGACAGGGTATTAGCAATGAGCAGTTCTTC

clone_size: .
d_call: .
v_call: TRBV6-5
j_call: TRBJ2-3
cdr3_aa: CASSYGRTWEQYF
cdr3_nt: TGTGCCAGCAGTTACGGCAGGACCTGGGAGCAGTATTTT

clone_size: .
d_call: .
v_call: TRBV21-1
j_call: TRBJ2-7
cdr3_aa: CASSSWEGVYEQYF
cdr3_nt: TGTGCCAGCAGCTCATGGGAGGGCGTCTACGAGCAGTACTTC

clone_size: .
d_call: .
v_call: TRBV5-4
j_call: TRBJ2-1
cdr3_aa: CASSQGIELSYNEQFF
cdr3_nt: TGTGCCAGCAGCCAAGGGATAGAACTCTCCTACAATGAGCAGTTCTTC

clone_size: once
d_call: .
v_call: TRBV7-8
j_call: TRBJ2-5
cdr3_aa: CASSLDRRYQETQYF
cdr3_nt: TGTGCCAGCAGCTTAGATCGGAGATATCAAGAGACCCAGTACTTC

clone_size: .
d_call: TRBD2
v_call: TRBV18
j_call: TRBJ2-5
cdr3_aa: CASSHIPQLAGTYQETQYF
cdr3_nt: TGTGCCAGCTCACACATTCCTCAACTAGCGGGGACGTACCAAGAGACCCAGTACTTC

clone_size: .
d_call: .
v_call: TRBV6-5
j_call: TRBJ2-7
cdr3_aa: CASSQESSYEQYF
cdr3_nt: TGTGCCAGCAGTCAGGAAAGCTCCTACGAGCAGTACTTC

clone_size: once
d_call: .
v_call: TRBV2
j_call: TRBJ2-3
cdr3_aa: CASTHVGHLGSGGRTDTQYF
cdr3_nt: TGTGCCAGCACCCATGTTGGACACCTCGGGAGCGGAGGCAGAACAGATACGCAGTATTTT

clone_size: .
d_call: .
v_call: TRBV5-8
j_call: TRBJ1-2
cdr3_aa: CASSRRPRGYTF
cdr3_nt: TGTGCCAGCAGCCGCCGACCGAGGGGCTACACCTTC

clone_size: .
d_call: .
v_call: TRBV7-2
j_call: TRBJ2-7
cdr3_aa: CASSILALSSYEQYF
cdr3_nt: TGTGCCAGCAGCATACTAGCTTTGAGCTCCTACGAGCAGTACTTC

clone_size: .
d_call: TRBD1
v_call: TRBV28
j_call: TRBJ1-5
cdr3_aa: CASSLPTGVVAQPQHF
cdr3_nt: TGTGCCAGCAGTTTGCCGACAGGGGTGGTCGCTCAGCCCCAGCATTTT

clone_size: once
d_call: .
v_call: TRBV27
j_call: TRBJ2-7
cdr3_aa: CASSLYPLSSYEQYF
cdr3_nt: TGTGCCAGCAGTTTATATCCACTGAGCTCCTACGAGCAGTACTTC

clone_size: .
d_call: TRBD2
v_call: TRBV5-4
j_call: TRBJ2-7
cdr3_aa: CASSFSSGSPYEQYF
cdr3_nt: TGTGCCAGCAGCTTCTCTAGCGGTTCGCCCTACGAGCAGTACTTC

clone_size: .
d_call: TRBD1
v_call: TRBV15
j_call: TRBJ1-5
cdr3_aa: CATSSAQVGQGFGQPQHF
cdr3_nt: TGTGCCACCAGCAGTGCTCAAGTGGGACAGGGGTTTGGCCAGCCCCAGCATTTT

clone_size: .
d_call: TRBD1
v_call: TRBV7-9
j_call: TRBJ1-6
cdr3_aa: CASSLHTGANSPLHF
cdr3_nt: TGTGCCAGCAGCTTACACACAGGGGCTAATTCACCCCTCCACTTT

clone_size: .
d_call: .
v_call: TRBV5-1
j_call: TRBJ1-1
cdr3_aa: CASSLEGPTEAFF
cdr3_nt: TGCGCCAGCAGCTTGGAGGGGCCCACTGAAGCTTTCTTT

clone_size: .
d_call: .
v_call: TRBV2
j_call: TRBJ1-2
cdr3_aa: CASSEAGGVIGDGYTF
cdr3_nt: TGTGCCAGCAGTGAAGCGGGGGGGGTAATTGGCGATGGCTACACCTTC

clone_size: .
d_call: TRBD1
v_call: TRBV7-9
j_call: TRBJ2-1
cdr3_aa: CASSLSGGNEQFF
cdr3_nt: TGTGCCAGCAGCTTGTCAGGGGGCAATGAGCAGTTCTTC

clone_size: .
d_call: .
v_call: TRBV6-5
j_call: TRBJ1-1
cdr3_aa: CASSYGAGGAEAFF
cdr3_nt: TGTGCCAGCAGTTACGGTGCGGGCGGCGCTGAAGCTTTCTTT

clone_size: .
d_call: TRBD1
v_call: TRBV7-6
j_call: TRBJ2-3
cdr3_aa: CASSPWTGTDTQYF
cdr3_nt: TGTGCCAGCAGCCCCTGGACAGGGACAGATACGCAGTATTTT

clone_size: .
d_call: .
v_call: TRBV10-2
j_call: TRBJ1-3
cdr3_aa: CASSERGGDGNTIYF
cdr3_nt: TGCGCCAGCAGTGAACGGGGAGGTGATGGAAACACCATATATTTT

clone_size: .
d_call: .
v_call: TRBV27
j_call: TRBJ1-6
cdr3_aa: CASSFRGNSPLHF
cdr3_nt: TGTGCCAGCAGCTTTCGAGGGAATTCACCCCTCCACTTT

clone_size: .
d_call: .
v_call: TRBV6-5
j_call: TRBJ2-1
cdr3_aa: CASLRRELGYNEQFF
cdr3_nt: TGTGCCAGCTTACGACGGGAGTTGGGATACAATGAGCAGTTCTTC

clone_size: .
d_call: .
v_call: TRBV10-2
j_call: TRBJ2-4
cdr3_aa: CASSELGAENIQYF
cdr3_nt: TGCGCCAGCAGTGAGCTAGGGGCGGAAAACATTCAGTACTTC

clone_size: .
d_call: .
v_call: TRBV15
j_call: TRBJ1-5
cdr3_aa: CATSRDLNQPQHF
cdr3_nt: TGTGCCACCAGCCGGGACCTCAATCAGCCCCAGCATTTT

clone_size: .
d_call: .
v_call: TRBV11-2
j_call: TRBJ1-6
cdr3_aa: CASSLTSGSPLHF
cdr3_nt: TGTGCCAGCAGCCTGACGAGCGGTTCACCCCTCCACTTT

clone_size: .
d_call: .
v_call: TRBV5-1
j_call: TRBJ2-3
cdr3_aa: CASGESGSTDTQYF
cdr3_nt: TGCGCCAGCGGGGAGAGCGGGAGCACAGATACGCAGTATTTT

clone_size: .
d_call: .
v_call: TRBV30
j_call: TRBJ2-5
cdr3_aa: CAWSGSKTQYF
cdr3_nt: TGTGCCTGGAGCGGATCTAAGACCCAGTACTTC

clone_size: .
d_call: TRBD2
v_call: TRBV5-1
j_call: TRBJ2-5
cdr3_aa: CASSREGPTGETQYF
cdr3_nt: TGCGCCAGCAGCAGGGAGGGGCCAACGGGGGAGACCCAGTACTTC

clone_size: few
d_call: .
v_call: TRBV7-6
j_call: TRBJ1-5
cdr3_aa: CASSLQGGINQPQHF
cdr3_nt: TGTGCCAGCAGCTTGCAGGGAGGGATTAATCAGCCCCAGCATTTT